These T cell receptor beta chains were read from a single sample in a study of radiotherapy plus CTLA-4 blockade in lung cancer. Sequencing used immunoSEQ multiplex PCR; TCRdb keeps in-frame clones, though not all of them. The sample contains about 76,000 clones, roughly 80% of which appear only once. The sample in question was peripheral blood, obtained from a patient treated with radiotherapy plus ipilimumab. All receptors derive from a human donor with non-small cell lung cancer who had stable disease on radiotherapy plus ipilimumab. The CDR3 runs from the conserved cysteine through the conserved F or W. Fields, in order: CDR3 protein, CDR3 DNA, J gene, D gene, clone size, V gene. D genes are given only for firm matches. The listing skips clone size in some rows; elsewhere it reads once, few, many or a size class.

CDR3: CASSITEPQHF; DNA: TGTGCCAGTAGTATCACGGAGCCCCAGCATTTT; J: TRBJ1-5; D: .; size: .; V: TRBV19
CDR3: CASSSTSWKGTGELFF; DNA: TGCGCCAGCAGCTCCACCTCCTGGAAGGGCACCGGGGAGCTGTTTTTT; J: TRBJ2-2; D: .; size: once; V: TRBV5-1
CDR3: CASSSRHLTEAFF; DNA: TGTGCCAGTAGTTCCCGACACCTCACTGAAGCTTTCTTT; J: TRBJ1-1; D: .; size: .; V: TRBV19
CDR3: CASTLGSGANVLTF; DNA: TGTGCCAGCACCTTGGGGTCTGGGGCCAACGTCCTGACTTTC; J: TRBJ2-6; D: .; size: .; V: TRBV7-9
CDR3: CASSGDSGTGDSPLHF; DNA: TGTGCCAGCAGCGGGGACTCCGGGACAGGGGATTCACCCCTCCACTTT; J: TRBJ1-6; D: TRBD1; size: .; V: TRBV9
CDR3: CASSYSAGGNGYTF; DNA: TGTGCCAGCAGTTACTCGGCAGGGGGGAATGGCTACACCTTC; J: TRBJ1-2; D: TRBD1; size: .; V: TRBV6-5
CDR3: CAWSALMTSGGLRETQYF; DNA: TGTGCCTGGAGTGCCTTAATGACTAGCGGGGGGCTAAGAGAGACCCAGTACTTC; J: TRBJ2-5; D: TRBD2; size: .; V: TRBV30
CDR3: CASSLETGLNEQFF; DNA: TGCGCCAGCAGCTTGGAAACGGGGCTCAATGAGCAGTTCTTC; J: TRBJ2-1; D: .; size: .; V: TRBV5-1
CDR3: CASRVPRGRNYGYTF; DNA: TGTGCCAGCAGAGTCCCGCGGGGACGTAACTATGGCTACACCTTC; J: TRBJ1-2; D: .; size: .; V: TRBV6-6
CDR3: CSGGTGTYEQYF; DNA: TGCAGCGGTGGGACTGGTACCTACGAGCAGTACTTC; J: TRBJ2-7; D: .; size: .; V: TRBV29-1
CDR3: CASSKQGRNQPQHF; DNA: TGTGCCAGCAGCAAACAGGGGAGAAATCAGCCCCAGCATTTT; J: TRBJ1-5; D: TRBD1; size: .; V: TRBV27
CDR3: CSVSLSGFSYEQYF; DNA: TGCAGCGTTTCTCTTTCAGGATTCTCCTACGAGCAGTACTTC; J: TRBJ2-7; D: .; size: .; V: TRBV29-1
CDR3: CASSPASGFSANTGELFF; DNA: TGTGCCAGCAGCCCCGCTAGCGGTTTCTCGGCGAACACCGGGGAGCTGTTTTTT; J: TRBJ2-2; D: TRBD2; size: .; V: TRBV5-5
CDR3: CANRLIPGHLTNQPQHF; DNA: TGTGCCAACAGGTTAATACCGGGACATCTCACCAATCAGCCCCAGCATTTT; J: TRBJ1-5; D: .; size: .; V: TRBV9
CDR3: CASSYTGTNTYEQYF; DNA: TGTGCCAGCAGTTACACAGGAACCAACACCTACGAGCAGTACTTC; J: TRBJ2-7; D: .; size: .; V: TRBV28
CDR3: CASSVRAFTEQYF; DNA: TGCGCCAGCAGTGTCAGGGCCTTCACCGAGCAGTACTTC; J: TRBJ2-7; D: .; size: .; V: TRBV10-1
CDR3: CASSLETGPYEQYF; DNA: TGCGCCAGCAGCTTGGAGACAGGCCCCTACGAGCAGTACTTC; J: TRBJ2-7; D: .; size: .; V: TRBV5-1
CDR3: CASMGAPGANVLTF; DNA: TGTGCCAGCATGGGGGCGCCTGGGGCCAACGTCCTGACTTTC; J: TRBJ2-6; D: .; size: .; V: TRBV27
CDR3: CAISEGGGQGSYNEQFF; DNA: TGTGCCATCAGTGAGGGTGGCGGACAGGGGTCCTACAATGAGCAGTTCTTC; J: TRBJ2-1; D: TRBD1; size: once; V: TRBV10-3
CDR3: CASSLVMRGQGTDTQYF; DNA: TGTGCCAGCAGCTTAGTTATGAGGGGGCAAGGCACAGATACGCAGTATTTT; J: TRBJ2-3; D: TRBD1; size: once; V: TRBV5-4
CDR3: CASSPTGSSYEQYF; DNA: TGTGCCAGCTCACCTACAGGGAGCTCCTACGAGCAGTACTTC; J: TRBJ2-7; D: .; size: .; V: TRBV18
CDR3: CASSFQGSETQYF; DNA: TGTGCCAGCAGTTTTCAGGGTAGCGAGACCCAGTACTTC; J: TRBJ2-5; D: .; size: .; V: TRBV27
CDR3: CASSNQPGLAYEQYF; DNA: TGTGCCAGCAGCAACCAACCGGGACTAGCCTACGAGCAGTACTTC; J: TRBJ2-7; D: TRBD2; size: once; V: TRBV5-4
CDR3: CASSVGTSGGGETQYF; DNA: TGTGCCAGCAGCGTAGGAACTAGCGGGGGTGGAGAGACCCAGTACTTC; J: TRBJ2-5; D: TRBD2; size: .; V: TRBV9
CDR3: CASSLLGTSGTYEQYF; DNA: TGTGCCAGCAGTTTATTGGGAACTAGCGGGACCTACGAGCAGTACTTC; J: TRBJ2-7; D: TRBD2; size: .; V: TRBV28
CDR3: CSVEGQGGYEQYF; DNA: TGCAGCGTTGAAGGACAGGGGGGCTACGAGCAGTACTTC; J: TRBJ2-7; D: TRBD1; size: .; V: TRBV29-1
CDR3: CASSPGGELFF; DNA: TGTGCCAGCAGTCCCGGGGGGGAGCTGTTTTTT; J: TRBJ2-2; D: .; size: .; V: TRBV28
CDR3: CASRYRGGAEGETQYF; DNA: TGTGCCAGCAGGTACCGCGGGGGGGCCGAAGGAGAGACCCAGTACTTC; J: TRBJ2-5; D: TRBD2; size: .; V: TRBV6-5
CDR3: CASSYTLRGWNYGYTF; DNA: TGTGCCAGCAGTTACACCCTACGCGGGTGGAACTATGGCTACACCTTC; J: TRBJ1-2; D: .; size: .; V: TRBV6-5
CDR3: CASSVGLDSPLHF; DNA: TGTGCCAGTAGCGTCGGGCTCGATTCACCCCTCCACTTT; J: TRBJ1-6; D: .; size: .; V: TRBV19
CDR3: CSVKGPSRGGYTF; DNA: TGCAGCGTTAAGGGACCGTCCAGGGGGGGCTACACCTTC; J: TRBJ1-2; D: TRBD1; size: .; V: TRBV29-1
CDR3: CASSSGHLYNEQFF; DNA: TGTGCCAGCAGTAGTGGCCATCTCTACAATGAGCAGTTCTTC; J: TRBJ2-1; D: .; size: .; V: TRBV6-5
CDR3: CASSLGEGQGYGYTF; DNA: TGTGCCAGCAGCTTGGGCGAGGGACAGGGCTATGGCTACACCTTC; J: TRBJ1-2; D: TRBD1; size: .; V: TRBV7-9
CDR3: CAWSSGPGVIQYF; DNA: TGTGCCTGGAGTTCCGGGCCGGGGGTGATTCAGTACTTC; J: TRBJ2-4; D: .; size: .; V: TRBV30
CDR3: CASSESRVGNQPQHF; DNA: TGTGCCAGCAGTGAGAGCAGGGTCGGCAATCAGCCCCAGCATTTT; J: TRBJ1-5; D: .; size: .; V: TRBV2
CDR3: CASSSNRGHQETQYF; DNA: TGTGCCAGCAGCTCTAACAGGGGTCACCAAGAGACCCAGTACTTC; J: TRBJ2-5; D: TRBD1; size: .; V: TRBV7-6
CDR3: CASSGRGAGANVLTF; DNA: TGTGCCAGCAGCGGACGGGGAGCTGGGGCCAACGTCCTGACTTTC; J: TRBJ2-6; D: .; size: .; V: TRBV11-3
CDR3: CASSGGIIHEQYF; DNA: TGTGCCAGCAGCGGAGGTATCATTCACGAGCAGTACTTC; J: TRBJ2-7; D: .; size: few; V: TRBV21-1
CDR3: CASSPRGDRTHEQYF; DNA: TGTGCCAGCTCACCCCGCGGTGACAGGACCCACGAGCAGTACTTC; J: TRBJ2-7; D: .; size: .; V: TRBV18
CDR3: CASSPGRSNTGELFF; DNA: TGCGCCAGCAGCCCTGGCAGGAGCAACACCGGGGAGCTGTTTTTT; J: TRBJ2-2; D: .; size: .; V: TRBV5-1
CDR3: CASSLGSNQPQHF; DNA: TGTGCCAGCAGTTTGGGTAGCAATCAGCCCCAGCATTTT; J: TRBJ1-5; D: .; size: .; V: TRBV6-9
CDR3: CASSLTLSRDEQYF; DNA: TGTGCCAGCAGCCTGACCCTCTCCCGAGACGAGCAGTACTTC; J: TRBJ2-7; D: .; size: .; V: TRBV6-1
CDR3: CASSSTGTGGPDTQYF; DNA: TGTGCCAGCAGCTCGACCGGGACAGGGGGACCAGATACGCAGTATTTT; J: TRBJ2-3; D: TRBD1; size: .; V: TRBV13
CDR3: CASSFPRTGGGYEQYF; DNA: TGTGCCAGCAGCTTCCCTAGGACAGGGGGCGGCTACGAGCAGTACTTC; J: TRBJ2-7; D: TRBD1; size: .; V: TRBV7-9
CDR3: CASSFGTGGEKLFF; DNA: TGCGCCAGCAGCTTCGGGACAGGAGGGGAAAAACTGTTTTTT; J: TRBJ1-4; D: TRBD1; size: few; V: TRBV5-1
CDR3: CASSADRNTEAFF; DNA: TGTGCCAGCTCGGCGGACCGGAACACTGAAGCTTTCTTT; J: TRBJ1-1; D: .; size: .; V: TRBV18